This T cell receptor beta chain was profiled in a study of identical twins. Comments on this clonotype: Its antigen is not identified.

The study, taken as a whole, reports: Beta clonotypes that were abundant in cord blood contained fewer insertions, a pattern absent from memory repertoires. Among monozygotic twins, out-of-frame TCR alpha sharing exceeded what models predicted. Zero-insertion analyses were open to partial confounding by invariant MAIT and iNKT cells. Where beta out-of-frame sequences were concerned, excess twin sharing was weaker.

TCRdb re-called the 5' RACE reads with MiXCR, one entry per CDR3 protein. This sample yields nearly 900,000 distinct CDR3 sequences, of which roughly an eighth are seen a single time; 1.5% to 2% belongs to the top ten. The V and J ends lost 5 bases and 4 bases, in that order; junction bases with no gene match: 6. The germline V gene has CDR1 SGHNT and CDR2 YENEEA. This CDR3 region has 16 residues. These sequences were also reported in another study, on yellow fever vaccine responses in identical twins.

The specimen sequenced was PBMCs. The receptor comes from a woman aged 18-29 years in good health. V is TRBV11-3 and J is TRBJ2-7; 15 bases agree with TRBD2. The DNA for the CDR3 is TGTGCCAGCAGCCCGGGACTAGCGGGAGGTTGGTACGAGCAGTACTTC. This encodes CASSPGLAGGWYEQYF.